Given below is one TCR beta chain in context. The data were taken from a study of blood T cell repertoires in COVID-19. The overall study: The origin of the acute and convalescent COVID-19 samples was the United States, Italy and Spain. T cells, B-cell-depleted T cells, or PBMCs provided the cDNA or gDNA that served as material.

Original processing notes: Nucleated cell counts were estimated from reference gene primer amplification. Sequenced by immunoSEQ multiplex PCR; TCRdb stores in-frame clones only, minus some. V, J and clone size derive from that table, while D and trimming were established from the DNA sequence. The table includes over 400,000 clones, approximately 85% detected once. The CDR3 totals 15 residues. The V gene's germline CDR1 is LGHDT and CDR2 YNNKEL (reference sequence). V shed 3 bases, J shed 0 bases, and the junction held 2 bases outside the gene matches. Source material: peripheral blood. The chain has TRBV3-1 (or the pseudogene TRBV3-2) and TRBJ2-3, with 8 nucleotides matching TRBD1. The clonotype comes from a human donor in a cohort sampled during active COVID-19. The CDR3 sequence is CASSHRGLSTDTQYF. For the CDR3, the DNA is TGTGCCAGCAGCCACAGGGGGCTGAGCACAGATACGCAGTATTTT.